Below, 21 T cell receptor beta chains from the same sample are listed, as sequenced in a study of identical twins. TCRdb ran MiXCR on the 5' RACE reads and lists one entry per CDR3 protein. The sample holds 250,000 or so distinct CDR3 sequences, around 8.3% seen once. These records were also assigned to another study, of yellow fever vaccine responses in identical twins.

Sequencing input: CD8+ T cells sorted from blood. The receptors here all came from a woman between 18 and 29 years old in good health.

The chain employs TRBV29-1 and TRBJ2-1, with 7 bases matching TRBD2. This CDR3 comprises 15 residues. The V gene's germline CDR1 is SQVTM and CDR2 ANQGSEA. Trimming at V came to 6 bases and at J to 9 bases, leaving 17 bases not matched to a gene. The CDR3 is CSVPWEGTTGPEQFF. DNA for the CDR3: TGCAGCGTCCCCTGGGAGGGAACTACTGGTCCTGAGCAGTTCTTC.

Only a few counts were recorded for this clonotype. V gene TRBV27 combines with J gene TRBJ2-4; a possible D gene is TRBD2 (7 bases). This CDR3 spans 16 amino acids. The germline CDR1 and CDR2 sequences are MNHEY and SMNVEV (reference sequence). V lost 6 bases and J lost 2, with 17 bases in between. Written as DNA, the CDR3 is TGTGCCAGCAGCTCCCCGGGGGGCGAGTCCAAAAACATTCAGTACTTC. This codes for CASSSPGGESKNIQYF.

This clonotype came up many times. This rearrangement joins TRBV12-3 or TRBV12-4 to TRBJ2-7; D gene uncertain. This CDR3 has 14 amino acids. V shed 1 base and J shed 3 bases, with 10 bases lying between them. The CDR3 region has the DNA TGTGCCAGCAGTTTAGGGACCCCCGTCTACGAGCAGTACTTC. This codes for CASSLGTPVYEQYF.

This clonotype showed up just a few times. CDR3 loop: CASSLVGGFNEQFF. The CDR3 nucleotides read TGCGCCAGCAGCTTGGTAGGGGGATTCAATGAGCAGTTCTTC. The chain links TRBV5-1 to TRBJ2-1; D might be TRBD1 (6 bases). The CDR3 totals 14 residues. The germline CDR1 and CDR2 sequences are SGHRS and YFSETQ. Between the trimmed V and J ends, which lost 0 bases and 6 bases, there was a span of 10 bases.

This clonotype appeared a few times. The chain carries TRBV27 and TRBJ2-7, with D maybe TRBD1 (5 bases). This CDR3 spans 13 amino acids. V was cut by 2 bases and J by 6 bases, with 11 bases left in between. The germline V gene encodes CDR1 MNHEY and CDR2 SMNVEV (reference sequence). In DNA form, the CDR3 reads TGTGCCAGCAGTTTAGGCAGGGTCGGCGAGCAGTACTTC. Its protein is CASSLGRVGEQYF.

This clonotype was seen more than once but under ten times. This chain joins TRBV20-1 and TRBJ2-2, with D perhaps matching TRBD1 or TRBD2 (5 bases each). The V gene's germline CDR1 is DFQATT and CDR2 SNEGSKA (reference sequence). This CDR3 comprises 13 residues. V lost 5 bases to trimming and J lost 1 base, with 8 bases between them. The CDR3 DNA follows: TGCAGTGCTTGGGGACGGAACACCGGGGAGCTGTTTTTT. It codes for CSAWGRNTGELFF.

This clonotype was recorded at least ten times. The chain recombines TRBV10-3 with TRBJ2-2, with D possibly matching TRBD1 (6 bases). The germline gives CDR1 ENHRY, CDR2 SYGVKD. The CDR3 loop spans 15 amino acids. Trimming left V 2 bases short and J 4 bases short, with 11 bases between. CDR3 in DNA: TGTGCCATCAGTGAGAAATGGACAGTCACCGGGGAGCTGTTTTTT. Translation gives CAISEKWTVTGELFF.

The CDR3 nucleotides are TGTGCCAGCAGCCCCTCAGGGAACGAGCAGTACTTC. Translating gives CASSPSGNEQYF. This rearrangement joins TRBV7-6 to TRBJ2-7; weak D call: TRBD1 (5 bases). This CDR3 is 12 amino acids long. In germline, CDR1 is SGHVS, CDR2 FNYEAQ. V shed 5 bases and J shed 5 bases, with 10 bases lying between them.

This clonotype was seen more than once but under ten times. This chain joins TRBV27 and TRBJ2-5; tentative D call: TRBD2 (5 bases). With 4 bases removed from V and 5 bases from J, the gap between germline ends came to 11 bases. The CDR3 is made up of 13 amino acids. The germline V gene encodes CDR1 MNHEY and CDR2 SMNVEV (reference sequence). The CDR3 DNA reads TGTGCCAGCAGTTGGGGAGTTTGGGAGACCCAGTACTTC. Its translation: CASSWGVWETQYF.

This clonotype was detected ten times or more. This chain uses TRBV12-3 or TRBV12-4 with TRBJ2-7, with D uncertain. Deletions cut 0 bases from V and 3 bases from J, with 9 bases between. The CDR3 sequence is 14 residues long. The CDR3 reads CASSLASGVYEQYF. In nucleotides, the CDR3 is TGTGCCAGCAGTTTAGCCTCGGGTGTCTACGAGCAGTACTTC.

This chain links TRBV28 with TRBJ2-1; 11 nucleotides align to TRBD2. Losses at the gene ends were 6 bases for V and 5 bases for J; bases not matched to a gene: 9. The CDR3 length is 16 residues. The V gene's germline CDR1 is MDHEN and CDR2 SYDVKM. The CDR3 spells CASSLRRGLADNEQFF. As DNA, the CDR3 is TGTGCCAGCAGCCTACGGAGGGGACTAGCGGACAATGAGCAGTTCTTC.

There are many counts of this clonotype. This sequence joins TRBV13 and TRBJ2-3; 8 bases agree with TRBD1. The CDR3 totals 16 residues. J gave up 1 base and V 5 bases, and 8 bases lay outside the gene matches. The germline V gene encodes CDR1 PRHDT and CDR2 FYEKMQ (reference sequence). The CDR3 sequence is CASSGEEDRGTDTQYF. The CDR3 DNA reads as TGTGCCAGCAGCGGGGAGGAGGACAGGGGCACAGATACGCAGTATTTT.

This clonotype has a count of ten or more. The chain combines TRBV7-2 with TRBJ1-4; a possible D gene is TRBD1 (6 bases). The CDR3 consists of 14 residues. CDR1 is SGHTA and CDR2 is FQGNSA in the germline V gene. Between the trimmed V and J ends, which lost 4 bases and 8 bases, there was a span of 14 bases. The CDR3 DNA follows: TGTGCCAGCAGCTCGGACAGTCTCGGGGAAAAACTGTTTTTT. Translating it yields CASSSDSLGEKLFF.

The chain has TRBV5-6 and TRBJ2-7; D might be TRBD2 (5 bases). The V gene lost 4 bases and the J gene lost 0 bases, with 17 bases spanning the gap. The CDR3 spans 16 residues. Germline V gene sequence: CDR1 SGHDT, CDR2 YYEEEE. CDR3 DNA sequence: TGTGCCAGCAGCAGCGAAACTAGTATCCTCTCCTACGAGCAGTACTTC. This gives the protein CASSSETSILSYEQYF.

The chain combines TRBV5-6 with TRBJ2-2, with D tentatively TRBD2 (5 bases). The V and J ends lost 0 bases and 4 bases respectively, with 10 bases between them. Germline CDR1 is SGHDT and CDR2 is YYEEEE. This CDR3 has 15 amino acids. The CDR3 DNA reads as TGTGCCAGCAGCTTGGAGGAGGCGGGCACCGGGGAGCTGTTTTTT. This gives the protein CASSLEEAGTGELFF. Together with reference TRBV5-6 and TRBJ2-2, the CDR3 gives the full variable domain: DAGVTQSPTHLIKTRGQQVTLRCSPKSGHDTVSWYQQALGQGPQFIFQYYEEEERQRGNFPDRFSGHQFPNYSSELNVNALLLGDSALYLCASSLEEAGTGELFFGEGSRLTVL.

There are many counts of this clonotype. The J gene is TRBJ2-7, the V gene TRBV9; tentative D call: TRBD1 (5 bases). CDR1 and CDR2 (germline): SGDLS, YYNGEE. Trimming cost V 3 bases and J 0 bases, with 10 bases left between them. The CDR3 is 14 residues long. Here the CDR3 DNA reads TGTGCCAGCAGCGCACTGGACAACTCCTACGAGCAGTACTTC. Translating it yields CASSALDNSYEQYF.

In its sample, this clonotype was seen a few times. The chain joins TRBV5-5 to TRBJ1-2, with D possibly TRBD1 on 6 matching bases. With 2 bases removed from V and 2 bases from J, the gap between germline ends came to 7 bases. The CDR3 sequence is 13 residues long. Germline-derived CDR1 and CDR2 are SGHKS and YYEKEE (reference sequence). The CDR3 DNA is TGTGCCAGCAGCTTAGGACAGAACTATGGCTACACCTTC. Its translation is CASSLGQNYGYTF.

V and J are TRBV20-1 and TRBJ1-5; no clear D gene. CDR3 length equals 15 residues. V was trimmed by 3 bases and J by 1 base, leaving 13 bases between them. Germline lookup yields CDR1 DFQATT and CDR2 SNEGSKA (reference sequence). CDR3 coding DNA: TGCAGTGCTAGGGTGGGTGAACGAAGCAATCAGCCCCAGCATTTT. Its translation is CSARVGERSNQPQHF.

J is TRBJ1-1 and V is TRBV5-6; D remains unclear. This CDR3 region has 13 residues. V lost 8 bases and J 6 bases, leaving 17 bases between the germline ends. CDR1 and CDR2 (germline): SGHDT, YYEEEE. The CDR3, as DNA: TGTGCCAGGGGCCCCGGACTCCACTCTGAAGCTTTCTTT. Encoded protein: CARGPGLHSEAFF.

This clonotype has a count of ten or more. The V and J genes are TRBV4-2 and TRBJ2-4, with TRBD2 identical over 9 bases. Unmatched junction bases numbered 7, after V lost 2 bases and J lost 8 bases. The germline V gene has CDR1 LGHNA and CDR2 YNFKEQ. CDR3 length: 15 residues. CDR3 sequence: CASSQRAGGEDIQYF. The CDR3 bases are TGTGCCAGCAGCCAAAGAGCGGGAGGAGAGGACATTCAGTACTTC.

The chain links TRBV28 to TRBJ2-7, with a weak D call TRBD2 (7 bases). V was cut by 6 bases and J by 5 bases, with 17 bases left in between. Germline lookup yields CDR1 MDHEN and CDR2 SYDVKM. The CDR3 runs to 14 residues. This CDR3 is CASSPTGRGDEQYF. The CDR3 nucleotides are TGTGCCAGCAGCCCTACAGGGAGGGGGGACGAGCAGTACTTC.